This T cell receptor (beta chain) emerged from a study of PD-L1 blockade in urothelial cancer. About the research overall: Patients took up atezolizumab in 2014 at 1,200 mg intravenously every 3 weeks. Prior chemotherapy regimens per patient numbered 0 to 3. Study-level results: Durable-benefit patients expanded tumor-associated blood clones more at 3 weeks.

About this clone itself: Its antigen is as yet unknown.

V shed 5 bases, J shed 4 bases, and the junction held 10 bases outside the gene matches. Germline-derived CDR1 and CDR2 are MNHEY and SMNVEV (reference sequence). The CDR3 consists of 16 residues. Clones were read by immunoSEQ multiplex PCR, and TCRdb kept only the in-frame ones, dropping some. The sample lists about 22,000 clones, around 87% seen once, with 15% to 20% in the top ten. The rearrangement uses TRBV27 and TRBJ2-3; TRBD1 aligns across 9 bases. This receptor was taken from a woman in her sixties or seventies with urothelial cancer. The material was PBMCs, obtained around atezolizumab (anti-PD-L1) treatment. CDR3 in amino acids: CASSRTGGEGPDTQYF. The CDR3 coding sequence is TGTGCCAGCAGTCGAACAGGGGGCGAAGGCCCAGATACGCAGTATTTT.